The clone carrying this TCR beta chain came up many times. Assay: immunoSEQ multiplex PCR; the TCRdb copy retains only in-frame clones and omits some. The sample includes just over 150,000 clones, approximately 90% of them seen just once. This sample was included in a study of blood T cell repertoires in COVID-19. Participants, about 18 to 100 years old, spanned 25 or so US areas. Participants reported their clinical history, and cohort assignment relied on those reports. Trimming shortened V by 5 bases and J by 3 bases, and 10 bases separated the two germline ends. Germline values: CDR1 MNHEY, CDR2 SVGEGT. The CDR3 consists of 13 residues.

This TCR was recovered from a woman aged 45-65 years who had recovered from COVID-19. Input material: PBMCs or T cells enriched from blood (not recorded which). V usage is TRBV6-2 or TRBV6-3 and J usage is TRBJ1-1; D gene unclear. This CDR3 is CASSVQADTEAFF. In DNA, the CDR3 is TGTGCCAGCAGTGTACAAGCGGACACTGAAGCTTTCTTT.